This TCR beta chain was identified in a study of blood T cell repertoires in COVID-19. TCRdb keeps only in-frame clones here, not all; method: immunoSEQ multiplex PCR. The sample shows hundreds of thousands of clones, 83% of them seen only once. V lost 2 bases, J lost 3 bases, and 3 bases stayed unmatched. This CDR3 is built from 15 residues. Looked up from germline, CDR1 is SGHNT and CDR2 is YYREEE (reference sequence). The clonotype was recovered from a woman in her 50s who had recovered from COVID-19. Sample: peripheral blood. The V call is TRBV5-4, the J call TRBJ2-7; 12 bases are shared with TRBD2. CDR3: CASSFRLAGDYEQYF. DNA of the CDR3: TGTGCCAGCAGCTTTCGACTAGCGGGGGACTACGAGCAGTACTTC.